This T cell receptor beta chain was retrieved from a study of T cells after yellow fever vaccination. Turning to the study itself: SMART-Seq v4 Ultra Low Input handled preparation of low-cell-number fractions.

Findings of the study overall: A secondary response was less intense yet reached its peak sooner, at day 5 versus 15. Bulk-population clonotypes that are abundant could appear as contaminants in FACS-sorted repertoires.

This clonotype was counted a few times. Its antigen is not known. This CDR3 has 14 residues. CDR1 and CDR2 from the germline V gene are SGHRS and YFSETQ. V shed 5 bases and J 3 bases; nucleotides not matched to a gene: 7. Production of TCR cDNA was by 5'RACE template switching, which also added a universal primer site and UMIs. Using its own MiXCR run on the 5' RACE reads, TCRdb lists one record per CDR3 protein. The table has about 350,000 distinct CDR3 sequences, roughly 7.5% seen once. The TCR was taken from a man between 18 and 35 years old who received the YFV17D yellow fever vaccine. The sample consisted of PBMCs, taken about 49 days after the first yellow fever vaccination. This chain uses TRBV5-1 with TRBJ2-7; 8 nucleotides align to TRBD1. CDR3 sequence: CASRAAQGGYEQYF. The CDR3 DNA sequence: TGCGCCAGCAGGGCCGCACAGGGGGGCTACGAGCAGTACTTC.